This T cell receptor (beta chain) is drawn from a study of blood T cell repertoires in COVID-19 (dated by TCRdb to the early 2020s). Describing the broader study: Samples covering the acute and convalescent phases of COVID-19 were provided by collaborators in the United States, Italy and Spain. The repertoires were released in a freely available public database meant as a resource for research on the immune response to SARS-CoV-2. The dataset comprised deeply sampled blood TCRbeta repertoires from subjects exposed to, actively infected with, or recovered from COVID-19. The samples were drawn from two sources: the first 160 participants of the ongoing ImmuneRACE study, and 1,200 or so subjects contributed by 6 global collaborators. Where available, HLA class I and class II types were obtained from metadata supplied by the sample provider rather than from assay-based typing. A de-identified subject ID, COVID-19 status, age in years and sex were almost always included in the sample metadata. The material from the prospective study consisted of cDNA or gDNA derived from T cells, B-cell-depleted T cells, or PBMCs. The paper's findings and limits, for the study overall: The amount of clinical and demographic metadata varied by source and participant and was provided uncurated.

At one collaborating source in Seattle, patients were enrolled during active infection and were followed longitudinally through the course of disease. The collaborating institutions used their own protocols to collect whole blood in K2EDTA tubes. For TCRbeta analysis, collaborator samples were shipped as frozen whole blood, as isolated PBMCs, or as DNA extracted from either sample type. As regards this clone: Its antigen specificity is not known. Base qualities are not recorded, but no much larger clone differs from it by a single base.

The immunoSEQ Assay, a bias-controlled multiplex PCR, was used to amplify TCRbeta CDR3 regions from genomic DNA. Processing in the source paper ran as follows. The number of nucleated cells in each sample was estimated by amplification of reference gene primers within the assay. To quantify the absolute abundance of each unique TCRbeta CDR3 rearrangement, sequence reads were collapsed and filtered. For each sample, productive Simpson clonality was calculated as the square root of Simpson's diversity index over productive rearrangements. Not all clones reach the TCRdb copy of this immuneACCESS table, which keeps in-frame sequences only. Checked studies attribute under half of the gap to unresolved V genes and leave the rest unexplained. V, J and clone size derive from that table, while D and trimming were established from the DNA sequence. Counted in this sample were around 220,000 clones; about 86% of them appeared once. The ten most abundant clones make up about 9.4% of the sample.

Based on the germline V gene, the CDR1 and CDR2 sequences are MNHEY and SVGAGI. Deletion took 5 bases off V and 1 base off J, with a span of 11 bases between the germline ends. The CDR3 starts with the cysteine, ends with the phenylalanine, and has 14 residues. Only the CDR3 region is kept as DNA, spanning 42 bases read in frame from base 1. This receptor was taken from a woman in her fifties or sixties with COVID-19, enrolled during active disease. Sequences were obtained from peripheral blood. The V and J segments used are TRBV6-5 and TRBJ1-1; the best D guess is TRBD1, with 5 bases matching. In nucleotides, the sequence is TGTGCCAGCAGTCAAAGGCAGGGGAACACTGAAGCTTTCTTT. Its protein is CASSQRQGNTEAFF.